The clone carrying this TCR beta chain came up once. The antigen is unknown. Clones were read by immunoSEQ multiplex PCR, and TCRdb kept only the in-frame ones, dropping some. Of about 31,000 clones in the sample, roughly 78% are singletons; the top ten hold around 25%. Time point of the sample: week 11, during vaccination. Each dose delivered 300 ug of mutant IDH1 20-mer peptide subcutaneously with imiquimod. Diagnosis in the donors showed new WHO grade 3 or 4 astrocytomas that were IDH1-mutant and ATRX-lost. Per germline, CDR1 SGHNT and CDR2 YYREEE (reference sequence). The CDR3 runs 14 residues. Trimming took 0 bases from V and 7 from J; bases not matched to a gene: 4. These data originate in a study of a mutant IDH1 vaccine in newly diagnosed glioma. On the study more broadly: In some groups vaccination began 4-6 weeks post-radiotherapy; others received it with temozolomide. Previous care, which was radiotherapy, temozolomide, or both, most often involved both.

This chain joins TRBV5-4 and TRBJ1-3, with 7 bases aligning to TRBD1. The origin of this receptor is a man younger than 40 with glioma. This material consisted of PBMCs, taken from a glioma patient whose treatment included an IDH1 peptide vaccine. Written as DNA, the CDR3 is TGTGCCAGCAGCTTGGAGACAGGGACGAACACCATATATTTT. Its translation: CASSLETGTNTIYF.